This TCR beta chain was identified in a study of identical twins (dated by TCRdb to about 2016). At the level of the whole study: TCR alpha and beta repertoires from monozygotic twins, unrelated adults of various ages and cord blood were deep-sequenced to test whether fetal clonotypes persist. Replicate twin experiments were performed at different times using different library preparation protocols to rule out contamination. Overall study outcomes, separate from this receptor: Conclusions relied on cross-sectional statistical analysis, since the same donors could not be followed over many years. In beta out-of-frame sequences, excess twin sharing was weaker, because having fewer shared sequences lowered the signal-to-noise ratio. Fewer insertions were carried by abundant cord blood beta clonotypes; a weaker similar trend was observed in young adult naive repertoires, while no such trend was observed in memory repertoires. Recombination models systematically underestimated out-of-frame TCR alpha sharing in monozygotic twins but agreed with sharing between unrelated individuals. Out-of-frame TCR alpha sequences shared between twins showed an excess of low generation-probability sequences compared with coincidental sharing between unrelated individuals. Invariant T cells such as MAIT and iNKT could partly confound zero-insertion analyses, although diverse VJ usage argued against such confounding for most clonotypes.

Comment on this clonotype: No cognate antigen has been identified for it. One base away there is no much larger clone; base qualities are not given.

Every donor in the study was a healthy Caucasian. The twin cohort consisted of three pairs of female monozygotic twins, all aged 18 to 29 years. CD4+ and CD8+ T cell populations were isolated with positive isolation kits from Invitrogen. The CDR3 goes from the cysteine to the phenylalanine over 16 residues. The entry retains the CDR3 DNA only, 48 bases that are in frame from base 1. After removal of 6 bases from V and 5 bases from J, the junction retains 10 bases not matched to a gene. According to the germline V gene, CDR1 reads SGHDN and CDR2 reads FVKESK. Receptor libraries were prepared by 5' RACE. This sample was sequenced with an Illumina HiSeq 2000. Template switching introduced a universal primer binding site; the final cDNA contained a unique molecular identifier, enabling accurate counting of TCR cDNA molecules. Specific primers in the conserved constant-segment region were used to synthesize first-strand cDNA for TCR alpha and beta chains. Each cDNA library was double barcoded, with a SMART-Mk sample barcode plus Illumina barcodes, to control for contamination. TruSeq adapter sequences and Illumina sample barcodes were added in two successive PCR steps. TCR alpha and beta cDNA libraries were sequenced on the Illumina HiSeq platform with custom primers. The original pipeline was this. MiGEC was used to process raw reads and extract unique molecular identifiers, and MiXCR was used to find CDR3 positions. For each individual, recombination models were inferred using an EM algorithm with the repgenHMM and IGoR tools. Shared clonotype analysis was performed with the tcR package in R, normalizing sharing by the product of cloneset sizes. Out-of-frame nonproductive sequences were analyzed to study raw recombination free of thymic and clonal selection effects. The raw public data were reprocessed by TCRdb itself: fastp quality trimming at Q25, MiXCR clonotype calling, in-frame beta chains only. Each entry merges the rows of one CDR3 protein and shows their most common DNA and genes. TCRdb's processing, not the authors' own work, is the source of the V and J calls. The table for this sample lists around 530,000 distinct CDR3 sequences; roughly 15% of them were counted only once. The ten largest clones add up to around 0.48% of the sample.

These data are also associated with another study on yellow fever vaccine responses in identical twins. As that second paper reports: According to the authors, the vaccine-induced T cell response in identical twins seemed to be partly convergent and partly specific to each individual. Focusing on identical twins, the study followed the T cell clones that responded to the vaccine, and did so with precision.

Material: CD4+ T cells sorted from blood. The chain uses TRBV14 and TRBJ2-5, and 12 junctional nucleotides match TRBD2. The source is a woman between 18 and 30 years old in good health. In nucleotides, the sequence is TGTGCCAGCAGTCCTAGCGGGGGGGCCAGGAGCGAGACCCAGTACTTC. It encodes CASSPSGGARSETQYF.